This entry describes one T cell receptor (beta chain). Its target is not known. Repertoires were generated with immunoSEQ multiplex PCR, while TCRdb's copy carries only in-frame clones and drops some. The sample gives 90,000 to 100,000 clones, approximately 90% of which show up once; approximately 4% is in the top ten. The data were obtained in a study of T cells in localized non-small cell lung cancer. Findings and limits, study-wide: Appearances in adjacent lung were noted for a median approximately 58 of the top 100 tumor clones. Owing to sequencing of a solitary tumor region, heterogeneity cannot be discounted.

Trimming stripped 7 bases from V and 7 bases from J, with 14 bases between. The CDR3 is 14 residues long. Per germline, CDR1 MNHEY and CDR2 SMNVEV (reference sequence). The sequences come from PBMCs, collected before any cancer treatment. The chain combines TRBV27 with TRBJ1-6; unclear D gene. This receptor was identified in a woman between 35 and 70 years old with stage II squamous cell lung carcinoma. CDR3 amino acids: CASTGLGNNSPLHF. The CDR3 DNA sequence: TGTGCCAGCACGGGTTTGGGGAACAATTCACCCCTCCACTTT.